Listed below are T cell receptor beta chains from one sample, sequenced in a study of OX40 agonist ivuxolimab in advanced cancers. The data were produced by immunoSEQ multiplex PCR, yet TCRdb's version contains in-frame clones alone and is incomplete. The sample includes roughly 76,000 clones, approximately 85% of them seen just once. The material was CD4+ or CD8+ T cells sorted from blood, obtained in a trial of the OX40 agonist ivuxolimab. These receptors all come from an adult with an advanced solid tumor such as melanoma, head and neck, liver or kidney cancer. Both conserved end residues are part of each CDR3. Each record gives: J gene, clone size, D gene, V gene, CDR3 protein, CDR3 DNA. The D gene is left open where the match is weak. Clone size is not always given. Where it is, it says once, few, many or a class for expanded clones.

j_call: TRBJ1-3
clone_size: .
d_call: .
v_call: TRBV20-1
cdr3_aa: CSVRIGNTIYF
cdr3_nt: TGCAGTGTGCGAATCGGAAACACCATATATTTT

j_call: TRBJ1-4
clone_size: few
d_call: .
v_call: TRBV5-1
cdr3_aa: CASRKTGGTNEKLFF
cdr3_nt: TGCGCCAGCAGAAAGACGGGTGGGACTAATGAAAAACTGTTTTTT

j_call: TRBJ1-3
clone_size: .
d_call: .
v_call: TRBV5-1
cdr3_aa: CASSLLASSGNTIYF
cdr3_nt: TGCGCCAGCAGCTTGCTGGCAAGCTCTGGAAACACCATATATTTT

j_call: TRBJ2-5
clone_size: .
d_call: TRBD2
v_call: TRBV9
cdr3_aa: CASSVALAGGQETQYF
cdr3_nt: TGTGCCAGCAGCGTAGCACTAGCGGGGGGGCAAGAGACCCAGTACTTC

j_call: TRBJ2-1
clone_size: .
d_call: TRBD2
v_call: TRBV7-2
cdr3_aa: CASSLVLAGGLYNEQFF
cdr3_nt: TGTGCCAGCAGCTTAGTCCTAGCGGGGGGCTTATACAATGAGCAGTTCTTC

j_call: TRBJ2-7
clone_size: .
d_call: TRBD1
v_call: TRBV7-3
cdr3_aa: CASSPGQGPYEQYF
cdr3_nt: TGTGCCAGCAGCCCGGGACAGGGCCCCTACGAGCAGTACTTC

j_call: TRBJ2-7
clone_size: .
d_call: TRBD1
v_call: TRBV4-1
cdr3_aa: CASSHSGTGFEQYF
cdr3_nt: TGCGCCAGCAGCCACTCCGGGACAGGGTTCGAGCAGTACTTC

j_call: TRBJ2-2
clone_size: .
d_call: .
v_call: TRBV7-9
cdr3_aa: CASSSDFANTGELFF
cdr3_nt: TGTGCCAGCAGCTCGGACTTCGCGAACACCGGGGAGCTGTTTTTT

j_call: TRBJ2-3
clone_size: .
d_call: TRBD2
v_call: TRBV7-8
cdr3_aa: CASSLGRERPQYF
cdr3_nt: TGTGCCAGCAGCTTGGGGCGGGAGAGGCCGCAGTATTTT

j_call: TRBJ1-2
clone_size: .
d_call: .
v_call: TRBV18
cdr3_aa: CASSPTEGGTSGYTF
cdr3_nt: TGTGCCAGCTCACCCACTGAAGGGGGGACTTCTGGCTACACCTTC

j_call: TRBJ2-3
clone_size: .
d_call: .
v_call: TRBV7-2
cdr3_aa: CASSLASSRRDTQYF
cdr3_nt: TGTGCCAGCAGCTTAGCGTCTAGCCGAAGGGATACGCAGTATTTT

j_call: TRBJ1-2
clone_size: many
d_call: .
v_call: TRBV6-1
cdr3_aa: CASKAGEFGGYTF
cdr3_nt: TGTGCCAGCAAGGCCGGGGAATTCGGTGGCTACACCTTC

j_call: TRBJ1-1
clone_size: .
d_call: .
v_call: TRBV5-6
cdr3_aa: CASSLEGRENMNTEAFF
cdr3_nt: TGTGCCAGCAGCTTGGAAGGGAGGGAGAATATGAACACTGAAGCTTTCTTT

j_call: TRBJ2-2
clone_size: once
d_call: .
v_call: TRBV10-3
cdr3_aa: CAISERETGELFF
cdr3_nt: TGTGCCATCAGTGAGCGGGAAACCGGGGAGCTGTTTTTT

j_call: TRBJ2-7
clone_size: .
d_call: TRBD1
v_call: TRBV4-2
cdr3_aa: CASSQDGTGVDHEQYF
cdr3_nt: TGTGCCAGCAGCCAAGATGGGACAGGGGTGGACCACGAGCAGTACTTC

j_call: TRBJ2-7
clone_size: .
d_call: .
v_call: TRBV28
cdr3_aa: CASLGAPYEQYF
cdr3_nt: TGTGCCAGTCTCGGGGCCCCCTACGAGCAGTACTTC

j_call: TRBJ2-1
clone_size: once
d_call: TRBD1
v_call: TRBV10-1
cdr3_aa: CASTGTGLGEQFF
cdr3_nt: TGCGCCAGCACCGGGACAGGGTTAGGGGAGCAGTTCTTC

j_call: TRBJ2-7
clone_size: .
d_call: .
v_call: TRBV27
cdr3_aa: CASSLGVETVSYEQYF
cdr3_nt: TGTGCCAGCAGTTTAGGGGTCGAGACCGTCAGTTACGAGCAGTACTTC

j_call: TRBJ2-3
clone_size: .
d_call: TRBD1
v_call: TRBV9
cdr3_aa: CASSSNRGHRGVDTQYF
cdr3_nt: TGTGCCAGCAGCTCAAACCGGGGACACAGGGGGGTGGATACGCAGTATTTT

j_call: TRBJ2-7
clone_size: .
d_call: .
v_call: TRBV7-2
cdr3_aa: CASSLAITYEQYF
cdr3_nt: TGTGCCAGCAGCTTAGCGATAACCTACGAGCAGTACTTC

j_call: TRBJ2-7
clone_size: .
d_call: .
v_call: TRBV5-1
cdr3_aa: CASSYDRDSYEQYF
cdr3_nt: TGCGCCAGCAGCTACGACAGAGACTCCTACGAGCAGTACTTC